This record looks at one TCR beta chain sequence and its context. The table lists this clonotype with a few counts. This clone's antigen is unknown. Base-call qualities are not available, and no considerably larger clone is one nucleotide away. This was a case-control study nested in a cohort of healthcare workers in London, UK, who had nasopharyngeal swab PCR tests and blood samples taken every week. Between 23 and 31 March 2020, the week of the UK lockdown, healthcare workers were enrolled and then followed up weekly for as long as 16 weeks. The library was produced with 5' RACE. Reads for this sample came from a NextSeq 500. To correct for sequencing error and PCR bias, the TCR library protocol tagged individual cDNA molecules with unique molecular identifiers. Sequencing covered both TCR alpha and beta chains, and within each sample the abundances of alpha and beta sequences were tightly co-correlated. As for the original processing: Decombinator V4 was used to annotate the V gene, J gene and CDR3 of the TCR sequences. Expanded TCRs were defined as changing significantly between any two time points under a Poisson model with p below 0.0001. TCR abundances were normalised to the total number of TCRs sequenced per sample and expressed as counts per million. MAIT TCRs were defined by TRAV1-2 paired with TRAJ12, TRAJ20 or TRAJ33, and iNKT TCRs by TRAV10 paired with TRAJ18. VDJdb, accessed 1 November 2021, was searched for CMV, EBV and SARS-CoV-2 annotated TCRs, excluding TCRs annotated for multiple antigens. TCRdb passed the public sequencing reads through fastp at Q25 and MiXCR, retaining productive beta sequences. Each CDR3 protein appears once, grouped with its most common genes and DNA. The V and J calls, along with clone size, are taken from TCRdb and not from the paper's own processing. This sample gives approximately 64,000 distinct CDR3 sequences in total; 20% of them show up just once. The ten largest clones add up to 16% of the sample.

The CDR3 starts with the cysteine, ends with the phenylalanine, and has 13 residues. The only DNA kept is the CDR3, 39 bases in frame from the first base. Unmatched junction bases come to 2, with V trimmed by 1 base and J by 7 bases. CDR1 and CDR2, per the germline V gene (reference sequence), are GTSNPN and SVGIG. These data originate in a study of early T cells in non-severe SARS-CoV-2 infection (dated by TCRdb to about 2021). For the wider study: Because TCR sequencing relied on bulk RNA taken from unsorted whole blood, pairing of alpha and beta chains was not possible.

Study-level results and caveats: Matching against VDJdb was skewed toward anti-spike CD8 responses, likely underestimated virus-specific expansions, and missed private and CD4 specificities.

The rearranged chain carries TRBV30 and TRBJ2-1; TRBD1 agrees with 9 junctional bases. The clonotype was recovered from an adult who was a healthcare worker with PCR-confirmed SARS-CoV-2 infection or an uninfected control (not recorded which). The source material was whole blood, sampled at baseline. The CDR3 is CAWSGDRDNEQFF. The nucleotide sequence is given as TGTGCCTGGAGTGGGGACAGGGATAATGAGCAGTTCTTC.